This T cell receptor (beta chain) is from a study of blood T cell repertoires in COVID-19 (dated by TCRdb to the early 2020s). For the wider study: Samples from collaborators originated in the United States, Italy and Spain and spanned both the acute and convalescent phases of COVID-19. The material from the prospective study consisted of cDNA or gDNA derived from T cells, B-cell-depleted T cells, or PBMCs. Subjects who had been exposed to COVID-19, were actively infected with it, or had recovered from it provided the deeply sampled blood TCRbeta repertoires that made up the dataset. A freely available public database, intended as a resource for researchers studying the immune response to SARS-CoV-2, is where the repertoires were released. Samples came from the ongoing ImmuneRACE study (first 160 participants) plus 1,254 subjects from 6 global collaborators. A de-identified subject ID, COVID-19 status, age in years and sex were almost always included in the sample metadata. Where HLA class I and class II types were available, the types were taken from metadata supplied by the sample provider, not from assay-based typing. Study-wide conclusions, independent of this receptor: Clinical and demographic metadata were provided uncurated, with the amount varying by source and participant.

The CDR3 measures 15 amino acids from cysteine to phenylalanine. Here the CDR3 DNA is all that survives: 45 bases in frame from base 1. CDR1 and CDR2 (LNHDA, SQIVND) derive from the germline V gene (reference sequence). Trimming takes 5 bases off V and 4 bases off J; junction bases not matched to a gene: 8. TCRbeta CDR3 regions were amplified from genomic DNA by means of the immunoSEQ Assay, a bias-controlled multiplex PCR. Turning to the authors' computational methods: Within the assay, amplification of reference gene primers was used to estimate how many nucleated cells each sample contained. To quantify the absolute abundance of each unique TCRbeta CDR3 rearrangement, sequence reads were collapsed and filtered. For each sample, productive Simpson clonality was calculated as the square root of Simpson's diversity index across productive rearrangements. TCRdb took this table from immuneACCESS and kept in-frame rearrangements with V and J called. Such tables lack part of the clones; where checked against another copy, unresolved V genes explain under half of the gap, and the rest is unexplained. V and J calls and clone size are as listed in that table; D and trimming were resolved from the DNA. The sample table records over 250,000 clones; about 70% of these occur just once. The biggest ten clones account for more than 2.5% of the sample.

Each collaborating institution followed its own protocols to collect whole blood in K2EDTA tubes. For TCRbeta analysis, collaborators shipped samples as frozen whole blood, isolated PBMCs, or DNA extracted from either of those sample types. With respect to this clone: Its antigen specificity is not known. There are no base qualities to consult, and no much larger clone falls within one base.

The sequence links TRBV19 to TRBJ1-1; TRBD1 aligns with 9 central bases. Sequences were obtained from peripheral blood. This clonotype was obtained from a woman older than 75 with acute or convalescent COVID-19. CDR3 protein: CASSPRTGEGTEAFF. The sequenced DNA: TGTGCCAGTAGTCCTCGGACAGGGGAGGGCACTGAAGCTTTCTTT.